Listed here are 23 T cell receptor beta chains from one sample, sequenced in a study of blood T cell repertoires in COVID-19. Clones were sequenced by immunoSEQ multiplex PCR, and TCRdb holds only the in-frame ones, with some missing. This table has 35,000 to 55,000 clones, around four fifths appearing once. The source material was peripheral blood. The receptor source for this set is a man in his fifties or sixties with active COVID-19.

The CDR3 nucleotides read TGTGCCAGTAGCGGGAGGACAGTCCTTCTTGGCGAAAAACTGTTTTTT. It specifies CASSGRTVLLGEKLFF. This chain links TRBV19 with TRBJ1-4, with D perhaps matching TRBD1 (6 bases). Trimming stripped 6 bases from V and 8 bases from J, with 22 bases between. The CDR3 is 16 amino acids. Germline-derived CDR1 and CDR2 are LNHDA and SQIVND (reference sequence).

The chain links TRBV5-1 to TRBJ1-5; 7 nucleotides agree with TRBD1. Trimming took 1 base from V and 3 from J; bases not matched to a gene: 10. The length of the CDR3 is 17 residues. Looked up from germline, CDR1 is SGHRS and CDR2 is YFSETQ. The CDR3 coding sequence is TGCGCCAGCAGCTTGTCCCCTCTCGACAGGGACAATCAGCCCCAGCATTTT. Protein product: CASSLSPLDRDNQPQHF. Based on the CDR3 plus reference TRBV5-1 and TRBJ1-5, the full variable domain is KAGVTQTPRYLIKTRGQQVTLSCSPISGHRSVSWYQQTPGQGLQFLFEYFSETQRNKGNFPGRFSGRQFSNSRSEMNVSTLELGDSALYLCASSLSPLDRDNQPQHFGDGTRLSIL.

This rearrangement joins TRBV10-1 to TRBJ1-2, with TRBD1 matching 7 bases. This CDR3 has 15 amino acids. CDR1 WNHNN and CDR2 SYGVQD come from the germline V gene (reference sequence). V was pared by 8 bases and J by 6 bases, with 15 bases of the junction left unmatched. The chain's CDR3 is CASEMGKQGTDGYTF. The DNA for the CDR3 is TGCGCCAGCGAAATGGGGAAACAGGGGACCGATGGCTACACCTTC.

In the case of this clone: In the same sample, other DNA sequences code for this CDR3. CDR3 nucleotide sequence: TGTGCCAGCAGTTCAGATACAGGGGCTTCAAAAAACATTCAGTACTTC. This codes for CASSSDTGASKNIQYF. The gene calls are TRBV28 and TRBJ2-4; TRBD1 matches 7 bases. The germline CDR1 and CDR2 sequences are MDHEN and SYDVKM. The CDR3 extends over 16 amino acids. Trimming took 4 bases from V and 4 from J; bases not matched to a gene: 10.

The V call is TRBV19, the J call TRBJ2-7, with 8 bases aligning to TRBD1. CDR1 LNHDA and CDR2 SQIVND come from the germline V gene (reference sequence). The J segment lost 5 bases and the V segment lost 3 bases, leaving 6 bases of the junction unmatched. The CDR3 spans 14 residues. The CDR3 sequence is CASSIGQGINEQYF. CDR3 nucleotides: TGTGCCAGTAGTATTGGACAGGGTATCAACGAGCAGTACTTC.

There are a few counts of this clone. The rearrangement links TRBV7-9 to TRBJ2-7; TRBD1 agrees at 10 bases. The CDR3 is 15 amino acids. Germline-derived CDR1 and CDR2 are SEHNR and FQNEAQ (reference sequence). The junction had 5 bases not matched to a gene; V was cut back by 1 base and J by 5 bases. The chain's CDR3 is CASSLVGTGDHEQYF. DNA of the CDR3: TGTGCCAGCAGCTTAGTTGGGACAGGGGACCACGAGCAGTACTTC.

The chain recombines TRBV7-2 with TRBJ1-3; D is undetermined. Germline loops: CDR1 SGHTA, CDR2 FQGNSA. V lost 1 base and J lost 0, with 10 bases in between. The CDR3 sequence is 16 residues long. CDR3 bases: TGTGCCAGCAGCTTAGGCGGCCTGAGCTCTGGAAACACCATATATTTT. Protein product: CASSLGGLSSGNTIYF.

This sequence joins TRBV20-1 and TRBJ2-7, with TRBD2 as a possible D gene (6 bases). V was cut by 5 bases and J by 3 bases, with 11 bases left in between. The V gene's germline CDR1 is DFQATT and CDR2 SNEGSKA (reference sequence). The CDR3 consists of 12 residues. The CDR3 spells CSAGGRFYEQYF. CDR3 coding DNA: TGCAGTGCTGGTGGGAGGTTCTACGAGCAGTACTTC.

CDR3 residues: CASSWYRDRVGTGELFF. The CDR3, as DNA: TGCGCCAGCAGCTGGTACCGGGACAGGGTAGGCACCGGGGAGCTGTTTTTT. The V and J genes are TRBV5-1 and TRBJ2-2; 9 bases fit TRBD1. Germline V gene sequence: CDR1 SGHRS, CDR2 YFSETQ. The CDR3 is 17 residues long. V lost 3 bases and J lost 4; bases outside the gene matches: 10.

The genes are TRBV6-6 and TRBJ2-2; TRBD1 matches 9 bases. V lost 2 bases to trimming and J lost 7 bases; unmatched junction nucleotides: 5. Per germline, CDR1 MNHNY and CDR2 SVGAGI (reference sequence). This CDR3 comprises 15 residues. CDR3 region: CASSYGGQGVGELFF. The CDR3 DNA reads as TGTGCCAGCAGTTACGGGGGACAGGGTGTCGGGGAGCTGTTTTTT.

The chain couples TRBV3-1 (or the pseudogene TRBV3-2) to TRBJ2-1; D call uncertain. The CDR3 has 16 amino acids. Germline-derived CDR1 and CDR2 are LGHDT and YNNKEL (reference sequence). V lost 2 bases, J lost 6 bases, and 17 bases lay in between. The CDR3 DNA sequence: TGTGCCAGCAGCCAACGCCCCCCGAACTCCCGCAATGAGCAGTTCTTC. Its translation: CASSQRPPNSRNEQFF.

The chain employs TRBV7-3 and TRBJ2-3, with D possibly matching TRBD2 (5 bases). The CDR3 runs 13 residues. Germline V gene sequence: CDR1 SGHTA, CDR2 FQGTGA. V was pared by 4 bases and J by 6 bases, with 11 bases between. The CDR3: CASSSGGWDTQYF. The CDR3 DNA reads TGTGCCAGCAGCTCCGGCGGGTGGGATACGCAGTATTTT.

Here the CDR3 reads CASSLVRVEGKSAQHF. CDR3 coding DNA: TGTGCCAGCAGCTTAGTACGTGTCGAGGGAAAGTCAGCCCAGCATTTT. V usage is TRBV7-9 and J usage is TRBJ1-5; D not certain. Trimming left V 1 base short and J 11 bases short, with 21 bases between. This CDR3 has 16 residues. CDR1 is SEHNR, CDR2 FQNEAQ, per germline (reference sequence).

This clone appeared a single time. The chain uses TRBV20-1 and TRBJ2-2; 9 bases line up with TRBD2. After removal of 3 bases from V and 2 bases from J, the junction contained 10 bases not matched to a gene. The CDR3 spans 17 residues. In germline, CDR1 is DFQATT, CDR2 SNEGSKA (reference sequence). The CDR3 loop reads CSASEPRLAVNTGELFF. For the CDR3, the DNA is TGCAGTGCTAGTGAACCCCGACTAGCGGTAAACACCGGGGAGCTGTTTTTT.

The chain employs TRBV5-4 and TRBJ2-7; TRBD1 aligns across 7 bases. Germline CDR1 SGHNT, CDR2 YYREEE (reference sequence). The CDR3 covers 15 residues. The J segment lost 0 bases and the V segment lost 1 base, leaving 4 bases of the junction unmatched. The CDR3 region has the DNA TGTGCCAGCAGCTTGTTGGCAGGGGGCTCCTACGAGCAGTACTTC. Its protein is CASSLLAGGSYEQYF.

V gene TRBV6-6 combines with J gene TRBJ2-5, with 11 bases identical to TRBD2. This CDR3 spans 15 amino acids. The ends lost 9 bases at V and 5 bases at J; junction bases unmatched: 11. Germline assignment: CDR1 MNHNY and CDR2 SVGAGI (reference sequence). The CDR3 reads CASTSGSSSKETQYF. CDR3 nucleotides: TGTGCCAGTACTAGCGGGAGCTCAAGTAAGGAGACCCAGTACTTC.

The chain couples TRBV27 to TRBJ2-7; 8 bases are a match to TRBD1. The germline gives CDR1 MNHEY, CDR2 SMNVEV (reference sequence). This CDR3 spans 14 amino acids. With 5 bases clipped from V and 3 bases from J, the junction kept 6 bases outside the gene matches. For the CDR3, the DNA is TGTGCCAGCAGTATAACAGGGGGTAGCTACGAGCAGTACTTC. This translates into CASSITGGSYEQYF.

This clone was detected only a few times. The junction and the germline gene differ at one end; a read error may be behind it. The chain carries TRBV28 and TRBJ2-3; 8 bases line up with TRBD2. The germline V gene has CDR1 MDHEN and CDR2 SYDVKM. This CDR3 contains 14 residues. The CDR3 protein is CASRAGVGTYTQYF. CDR3 bases: TGTGCCAGCCGAGCGGGAGTTGGCACATATACGCAGTATTTT.

The chain recombines TRBV7-9 with TRBJ2-1; 7 bases fit TRBD2. CDR3 size: 16 residues. Trimming at V came to 5 bases and at J to 5 bases, leaving 12 bases not matched to a gene. Germline V gene data show CDR1 as SEHNR and CDR2 as FQNEAQ (reference sequence). The CDR3 DNA reads as TGTGCCAGCAGCGGCGCCTTAGGGGCGGGGGACAATGAGCAGTTCTTC. Protein: CASSGALGAGDNEQFF.

The genes are TRBV3-1 (or the pseudogene TRBV3-2) and TRBJ2-2; 7 bases are a match to TRBD1. This CDR3 is 15 amino acids long. The germline CDR1 and CDR2 sequences are LGHDT and YNNKEL (reference sequence). After removal of 1 base from V and 5 bases from J, the junction contained 4 bases not matched to a gene. The CDR3, as DNA: TGTGCCAGCAGCCAAGGAGGGGGCGGTACCGGGGAGCTGTTTTTT. Translating it yields CASSQGGGGTGELFF.

In this sample, this clone turned up a few times. The chain combines TRBV6-1 with TRBJ2-7; D is possibly TRBD2 (5 bases). V lost 2 bases to trimming and J lost 0 bases, with 8 bases between them. CDR1 is MNHNS, CDR2 SASEGT, per germline. The CDR3 extends over 14 amino acids. The CDR3 bases are TGTGCCAGCAGTGAAAACCGGGGCTCCTACGAGCAGTACTTC. Translating it yields CASSENRGSYEQYF.

This clone was found once. The gene calls are TRBV5-4 and TRBJ2-1; weak D call: TRBD1 (6 bases). The CDR3 runs 13 residues. V gave up 0 bases and J gave up 10 bases, with 11 bases separating them. In germline, CDR1 is SGHNT, CDR2 YYREEE (reference sequence). In DNA, the CDR3 is TGTGCCAGCAGCTTGGTGGGGGCTCGCGAGCAGTTCTTC. It specifies CASSLVGAREQFF. The full variable domain, its missing parts supplied by reference TRBV5-4 and TRBJ2-1, is ETGVTQSPTHLIKTRGQQVTLRCSSQSGHNTVSWYQQALGQGPQFIFQYYREEENGRGNFPPRFSGLQFPNYSSELNVNALELDDSALYLCASSLVGAREQFFGPGTRLTVL.

This sequence joins TRBV6-6 and TRBJ1-4, with 7 positions matching TRBD1. The CDR3 covers 16 residues. Germline V CDR1 and CDR2: MNHNY, SVGAGI (reference sequence). V was pared by 3 bases and J by 4 bases, with 8 bases of the junction left unmatched. The CDR3 bases are TGTGCCAGCAGTTATTCGCCGACAGGGCGTAATGAAAAACTGTTTTTT. It specifies CASSYSPTGRNEKLFF.